Given below is one TCR beta chain in context. Its target is unknown. The sample comes from a study of T cell responses to AZD1222 COVID-19 vaccine. General study points: Reportedly, nearly half the spike-specific TCRs target unmutated variant regions. Donors were chiefly white British, with a greater number of females, and clonal diversity was perhaps underestimated. The number of AZD1222 recipients seropositive at baseline was only five or six. Receipt of two AZD1222 doses was followed by a rise in Spike-specific TCR breadth and depth.

The assay was immunoSEQ multiplex PCR, and TCRdb's table has in-frame clones only and misses some. The sample has some 120,000 clones, around 88% seen once; the top ten hold over 8.5%. CDR1 and CDR2 from the germline V gene are MNHEY and SVGAGI. There are 14 residues in the CDR3. Trimming removed 7 bases from V and 0 bases from J; junction bases left unmatched: 5. The specimen comprised peripheral blood, sampled on day 0 of MenACWY control vaccination. The V and J genes are TRBV6-5 and TRBJ2-7; 8 bases line up with TRBD1. This receptor was taken from an adult in good health. The DNA for the CDR3 is TGTGCCAGCAAAACTACAGGGGGCTCCTACGAGCAGTACTTC. As protein: CASKTTGGSYEQYF.